This T cell receptor (beta chain) emerged from a study of T cell changes during pregnancy in multiple sclerosis. Measured with immunoSEQ multiplex PCR; TCRdb has only the in-frame clones, and not every one. The sample has about 100,000 clones, roughly 92% seen once. The V and J ends lost 5 bases and 3 bases respectively, with 11 bases between them. Germline V gene data show CDR1 as LNHNV and CDR2 as YYDKDF (reference sequence). The CDR3 runs to 14 residues. The source material was peripheral blood, sampled in the first trimester of pregnancy. The chain carries TRBV15 and TRBJ1-5; D may be TRBD1 (5 bases). The sequence came from a female donor with multiple sclerosis, enrolled in a pregnancy study. The CDR3 loop reads CATSRGGDNQPQHF. In DNA form, the CDR3 reads TGTGCCACCAGCCGTGGGGGGGACAATCAGCCCCAGCATTTT.